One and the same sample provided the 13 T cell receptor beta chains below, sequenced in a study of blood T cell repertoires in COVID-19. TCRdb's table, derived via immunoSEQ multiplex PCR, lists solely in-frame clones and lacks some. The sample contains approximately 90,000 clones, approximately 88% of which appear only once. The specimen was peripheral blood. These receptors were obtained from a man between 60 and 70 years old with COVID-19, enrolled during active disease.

The CDR3 region is CASSLAGTGEAYEQYF. The CDR3 nucleotides read TGTGCCAGCAGCTTAGCTGGGACAGGGGAGGCCTACGAGCAGTACTTC. V usage is TRBV7-2 and J usage is TRBJ2-7, with 10 positions matching TRBD1. Trimming cost V 0 bases and J 2 bases; bases outside gene matches: 4. Germline-derived CDR1 and CDR2 are SGHTA and FQGNSA. The CDR3 sequence is 16 residues long.

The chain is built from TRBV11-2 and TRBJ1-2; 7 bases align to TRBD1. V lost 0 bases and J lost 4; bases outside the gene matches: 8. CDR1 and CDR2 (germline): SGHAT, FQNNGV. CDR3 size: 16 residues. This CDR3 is CASSLDRQSGGYGYTF. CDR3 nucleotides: TGTGCCAGCAGCTTAGATCGGCAATCAGGGGGCTATGGCTACACCTTC.

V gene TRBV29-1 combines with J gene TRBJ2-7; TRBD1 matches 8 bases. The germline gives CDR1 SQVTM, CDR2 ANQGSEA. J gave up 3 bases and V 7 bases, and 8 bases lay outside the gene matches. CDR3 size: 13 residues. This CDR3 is CSATGTGVYEQYF. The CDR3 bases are TGCAGCGCCACCGGGACAGGAGTCTACGAGCAGTACTTC.

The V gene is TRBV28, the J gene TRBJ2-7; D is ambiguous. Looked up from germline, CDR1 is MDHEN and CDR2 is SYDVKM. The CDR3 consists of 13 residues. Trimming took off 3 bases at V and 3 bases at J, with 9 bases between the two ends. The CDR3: CASSFGRLYEQYF. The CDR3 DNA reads TGTGCCAGCAGTTTCGGCAGGCTCTACGAGCAGTACTTC.

CDR3 nucleotide sequence: TGTGCCAGCAGTGAAGAGGGACAGCTAAATCAGCCCCAGCATTTT. Translation gives CASSEEGQLNQPQHF. J is TRBJ1-5 and V is TRBV6-1, with 7 bases that match TRBD1. Trimming at V came to 1 base and at J to 4 bases, leaving 4 bases not matched to a gene. The germline CDR1 and CDR2 sequences are MNHNS and SASEGT. The CDR3 length is 15 residues.

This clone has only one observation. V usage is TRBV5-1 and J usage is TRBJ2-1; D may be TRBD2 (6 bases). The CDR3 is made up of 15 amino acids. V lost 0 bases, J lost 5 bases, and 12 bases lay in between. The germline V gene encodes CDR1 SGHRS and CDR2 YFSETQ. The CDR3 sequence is CASSLVASEDNEQFF. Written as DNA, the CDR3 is TGCGCCAGCAGCTTGGTGGCTAGCGAAGACAATGAGCAGTTCTTC.

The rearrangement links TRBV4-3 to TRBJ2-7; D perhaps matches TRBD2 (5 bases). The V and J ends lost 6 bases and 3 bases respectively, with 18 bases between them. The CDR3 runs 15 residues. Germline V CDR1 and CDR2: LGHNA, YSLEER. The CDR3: CASSPLLREGYEQYF. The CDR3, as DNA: TGCGCCAGCAGTCCCCTCTTGAGGGAAGGCTACGAGCAGTACTTC.

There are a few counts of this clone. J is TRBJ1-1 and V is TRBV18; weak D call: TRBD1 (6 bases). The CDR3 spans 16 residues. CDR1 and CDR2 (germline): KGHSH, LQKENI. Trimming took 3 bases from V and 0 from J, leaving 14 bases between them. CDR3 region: CASSPRTDNLNTEAFF. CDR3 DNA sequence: TGTGCCAGCTCACCCAGGACAGATAATTTGAACACTGAAGCTTTCTTT.

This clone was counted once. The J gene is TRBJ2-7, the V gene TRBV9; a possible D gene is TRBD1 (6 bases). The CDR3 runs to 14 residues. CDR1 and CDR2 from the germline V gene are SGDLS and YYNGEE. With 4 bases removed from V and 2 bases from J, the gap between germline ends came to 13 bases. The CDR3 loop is CASSPRDTTYEQYF. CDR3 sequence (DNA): TGTGCCAGCAGCCCCCGGGACACCACCTACGAGCAGTACTTC.

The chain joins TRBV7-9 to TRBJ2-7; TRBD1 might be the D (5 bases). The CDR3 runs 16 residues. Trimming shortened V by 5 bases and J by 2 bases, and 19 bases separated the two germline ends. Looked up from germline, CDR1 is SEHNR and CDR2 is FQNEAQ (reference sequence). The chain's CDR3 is CASSAALTDMTYEQYF. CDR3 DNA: TGTGCCAGCAGCGCCGCCTTGACGGACATGACCTACGAGCAGTACTTC.

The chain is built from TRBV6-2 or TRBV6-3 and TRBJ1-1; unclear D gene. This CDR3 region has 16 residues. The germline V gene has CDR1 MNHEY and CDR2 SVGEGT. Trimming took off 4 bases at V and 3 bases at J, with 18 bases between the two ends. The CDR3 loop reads CASSSPRQTADTEAFF. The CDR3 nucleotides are TGTGCCAGCAGTTCCCCCCGCCAAACAGCAGACACTGAAGCTTTCTTT.

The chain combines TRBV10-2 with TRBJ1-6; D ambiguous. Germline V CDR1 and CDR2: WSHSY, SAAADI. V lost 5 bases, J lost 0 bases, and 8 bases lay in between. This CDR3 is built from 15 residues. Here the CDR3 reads CASSLPSSYNSPLHF. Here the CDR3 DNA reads TGCGCCAGCAGTTTGCCGAGCTCCTATAATTCACCCCTCCACTTT.

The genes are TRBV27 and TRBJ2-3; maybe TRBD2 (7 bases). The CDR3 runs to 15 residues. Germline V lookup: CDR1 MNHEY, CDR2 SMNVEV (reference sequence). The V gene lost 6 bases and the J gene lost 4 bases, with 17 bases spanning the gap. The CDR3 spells CASSQRGGVADTQYF. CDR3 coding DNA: TGTGCCAGCAGCCAAAGGGGGGGAGTGGCAGATACGCAGTATTTT.